These 14 T cell receptor beta chains share one sample of origin, sequenced in a study of T-cell memory formation after mild COVID-19 (dated by TCRdb to the early 2020s). Receptor amplification or capture employed 5' RACE. Sequencing instrument: Illumina NovaSeq 6000. Through fastp at Q25 and MiXCR, TCRdb rebuilt clones from the public reads, retaining in-frame beta chains. Each CDR3 protein appears once, grouped with its most common genes and DNA. This sample is represented by under 300,000 distinct CDR3 sequences; 16% of them were singletons. The leading ten clones occupy around 3.7% of the sample. Sequencing used PBMCs or a T cell subset sorted from them (not recorded which). These receptors were obtained from a man aged 18-30 years who had mild COVID-19 (a few samples of this study predate the infection). The sample titles of this study are shuffled in the database, so cell type and time point are left out; the donor was told from shared clones.

This clonotype was seen a handful of times. This chain joins TRBV20-1 and TRBJ1-4; the match to TRBD1 covers 7 bases. V was clipped by 6 bases and J by 0 bases; unmatched bases: 10. Germline CDR1 reads DFQATT; CDR2 reads SNEGSKA (reference sequence). CDR3 length: 16 residues. The CDR3: CSALGTEAATNEKLFF. The CDR3 nucleotides are TGCAGTGCGCTTGGGACAGAGGCTGCAACTAATGAAAAACTGTTTTTT.

The gene calls are TRBV7-8 and TRBJ2-4; D is tentatively TRBD1 or TRBD2 (5 bases each). The V end was cut by 5 bases, the J end by 0 bases, with 14 bases between. This CDR3 has 16 amino acids. The germline gives CDR1 SGHVS, CDR2 FQNEAQ. CDR3 region: CASSPLPGPAKNIQYF. DNA of the CDR3: TGTGCCAGCAGCCCCCTCCCGGGGCCAGCCAAAAACATTCAGTACTTC.

This clonotype was seen more than once but under ten times. This chain connects TRBV5-1 to TRBJ1-4, with a weak D call TRBD1 (5 bases). The CDR3 length is 13 residues. Germline CDR1 and CDR2: SGHRS and YFSETQ. V gave up 4 bases and J gave up 12 bases, with 16 bases separating them. DNA for the CDR3: TGCGCCAGCAGCGATTTTCAGGGAAGGGAACTGTTTTTT. Translating gives CASSDFQGRELFF.

This clonotype was picked up a small number of times. The chain combines TRBV12-3 or TRBV12-4 with TRBJ1-4; a weak D match, TRBD1 (5 bases). Trimming took off 6 bases at V and 8 bases at J, with 22 bases between the two ends. CDR3 length equals 16 residues. In DNA, the CDR3 is TGTGCCAGCAGACCCGTGCGGGGGGTGGGAAAAGAAAAACTGTTTTTT. Its translation: CASRPVRGVGKEKLFF.

The chain recombines TRBV5-1 with TRBJ2-5; TRBD2 is a possible D gene (5 bases). Trimming stripped 0 bases from V and 2 bases from J, with 8 bases between. Germline-derived CDR1 and CDR2 are SGHRS and YFSETQ. The CDR3 totals 14 residues. CDR3 nucleotides: TGCGCCAGCAGCTTGGAGGTAGCGCAAGAGACCCAGTACTTC. Translation: CASSLEVAQETQYF.

V and J are TRBV6-5 and TRBJ1-1; tentative D call: TRBD1 (5 bases). The germline V gene has CDR1 MNHEY and CDR2 SVGAGI. The CDR3 length is 14 residues. V was pared by 10 bases and J by 0 bases, with 15 bases between. CDR3 coding DNA: TGTGCCACCGGAGGAGGACACCTGAACACTGAAGCTTTCTTT. Residues: CATGGGHLNTEAFF.

The genes are TRBV4-3 and TRBJ2-5, with 7 bases fitting TRBD1. Germline values: CDR1 LGHNA, CDR2 YSLEER. CDR3 length: 15 residues. Trimming at V came to 8 bases and at J to 4 bases, leaving 13 bases not matched to a gene. CDR3 coding DNA: TGCGCCAGCGGCAGGACAGGATTAAAGCCAGAGACCCAGTACTTC. Translation: CASGRTGLKPETQYF.

The chain has TRBV7-2 and TRBJ1-2; TRBD1 matches 7 bases. Germline CDR1 is SGHTA and CDR2 is FQGNSA. This CDR3 is 15 amino acids long. The V segment lost 3 bases and the J segment 0 bases; nucleotides outside the gene matches: 4. Here the CDR3 reads CASSLTGMSNYGYTF. DNA for the CDR3: TGTGCCAGCAGCTTGACAGGGATGTCTAACTATGGCTACACCTTC.

This clonotype was detected a few times. The chain carries TRBV19 and TRBJ2-2; D is ambiguous. There are 13 residues in the CDR3. Per germline, CDR1 LNHDA and CDR2 SQIVND (reference sequence). Trimming took 5 bases from V and 4 from J, leaving 8 bases between them. The CDR3, as DNA: TGTGCCAGTAGTGATCATTTCACCGGGGAGCTGTTTTTT. Translating gives CASSDHFTGELFF. The whole variable domain, filled in from reference TRBV19 and TRBJ2-2, reads DGGITQSPKYLFRKEGQNVTLSCEQNLNHDAMYWYRQDPGQGLRLIYYSQIVNDFQKGDIAEGYSVSREKKESFPLTVTSAQKNPTAFYLCASSDHFTGELFFGEGSRLTVL.

This sequence joins TRBV2 and TRBJ2-7, with TRBD1 matching over 10 bases. Per germline, CDR1 SNHLY and CDR2 FYNNEI. V lost 9 bases to trimming and J lost 4 bases; unmatched junction nucleotides: 6. The CDR3 loop spans 13 amino acids. The CDR3 nucleotides are TGTGCCAGGGGACAGGGGAGCGGATACGAGCAGTACTTC. Amino acid sequence: CARGQGSGYEQYF.

This chain links TRBV25-1 with TRBJ1-2; tentatively, D is TRBD1 (5 bases). This CDR3 is built from 14 residues. Looked up from germline, CDR1 is MGHDK and CDR2 is SYGVNS. The V gene lost 6 bases and the J gene lost 6 bases, with 17 bases spanning the gap. In nucleotides, the CDR3 is TGTGCCAGCAGACCGCCGGGACCCTACAATGGCTACACCTTC. It yields the protein CASRPPGPYNGYTF.

The chain recombines TRBV4-3 with TRBJ1-6; 9 bases fit TRBD1. Trimming took 0 bases from V and 7 from J; bases not matched to a gene: 7. This CDR3 region has 17 residues. The germline gives CDR1 LGHNA, CDR2 YSLEER. This CDR3 is CASSQEIQGAGNSPLHF. CDR3 DNA sequence: TGCGCCAGCAGCCAAGAAATACAGGGGGCAGGGAATTCACCCCTCCACTTT.

The chain uses TRBV21-1 and TRBJ2-7; the DNA was not compared with TRBD1, the D call given in the table. TRBV21-1 is described as a pseudogene. This CDR3 is built from 14 residues. The CDR3 spells CASSKRDSCYEQYV. The CDR3 nucleotides are TGTGCCAGCAGCAAAAGAGACAGTTGCTACGAGCAGTACGTC.

This clonotype was seen a handful of times. J is TRBJ2-4 and V is TRBV12-3 or TRBV12-4, with 8 positions matching TRBD2. V trimming: 5 bases; J trimming: 0 bases; junction bases outside the gene matches: 6. This CDR3 comprises 16 residues. CDR3 sequence: CASSTGAGVAKNIQYF. CDR3 coding DNA: TGTGCCAGCAGTACCGGAGCGGGGGTAGCCAAAAACATTCAGTACTTC.